This T cell receptor beta chain was documented in a study of blood T cells in healthy people across ages. Alongside a J-beta primer mix, a sample-barcoded 5' primer served in a second PCR lasting about 7 to 11 cycles. TCRdb called the 5' RACE reads again in MiXCR, with one record for every CDR3 protein. The sample lists about 1.7 million distinct CDR3 sequences, over 25% occurring once. Per the germline V gene, CDR1 is KGHDR and CDR2 is SFDVKD. Trimming cost V 3 bases and J 7 bases, with 9 bases left between them. The CDR3 has 12 amino acids. The sample taken for sequencing was blood. The sequence was obtained from a woman aged 25-40 years in good health. V and J are TRBV24-1 and TRBJ2-7; D ambiguous. The CDR3 DNA reads as TGTGCCACCAGTGATCCCGGCAATGAGCAGTACTTC. Protein product: CATSDPGNEQYF.